This entry describes one TCR beta chain. This sample was taken from a study of blood T cell repertoires in COVID-19. Trimming took 8 bases from V and 0 from J; bases not matched to a gene: 1. The CDR3 is made up of 13 amino acids. Germline CDR1 reads KGHDR; CDR2 reads SFDVKD. The method was immunoSEQ multiplex PCR; TCRdb's version includes in-frame clones alone and lacks a portion of them. Among 250,000 to 300,000 clones, more than 70% were seen once, and the ten largest hold 6.9%. The sequence was collected from a woman under 40 who had recovered from COVID-19. Sequences were obtained from peripheral blood. V is TRBV24-1 and J is TRBJ2-3; 7 bases agree with TRBD2. The CDR3 sequence: CATKRDSTDTQYF. The CDR3 nucleotides read TGTGCCACCAAGCGGGACAGCACAGATACGCAGTATTTT.